What follows is one T cell receptor (beta chain) and its context. There is no known antigen for this receptor. No much larger clonotype is one base removed from it; base qualities were not supplied. Donors were healthy HIV-negative adults with no recently reported acute infections or vaccinations. All donors were Caucasian adults living in Nashville, Tennessee, USA. CD4+ T cells were enriched by magnetic negative selection; naive cells were then positively selected on CD45RA, and the negative fraction formed the memory subset. After blood collection by leukapheresis, PBMCs were isolated using Ficoll-Histopaque density gradient centrifugation and then cryopreserved in the vapor phase of liquid nitrogen. Purity and quantity of every magnetically sorted T cell population were checked by analytical flow cytometry. Genomic DNA was isolated from each sorted fraction and quantified by UV absorbance on a Nanodrop 2000c.

The germline V gene gives CDR1 as MDHEN and CDR2 as SYDVKM. V loses 3 bases, J loses 5 bases, and the germline ends lie 14 bases apart. Counted from cysteine to phenylalanine, this CDR3 has 15 amino acids. Just CDR3 DNA is preserved here, 45 bases in frame from base 1. The source of the sample is a study of shared clonotypes between healthy human individuals (dated by TCRdb to between 2020 and 2021). Regarding the research as a whole: A couple of women and a few men aged 18 to 49 years were included in the cohort. Per donor, three plates each were used for CD4 naive and CD4 memory, two for CD8 naive, and one for CD8 memory. To estimate repertoire size and how much clonotype sharing occurs between individuals, the study deeply sequenced the blood TCR repertoires of five healthy adults. Different laboratories and diverse techniques were used to prepare libraries and sequence TCR repertoires, to increase sequencing depth and limit assay-specific biases. Between about 0.8 and 8.9 billion PBMCs per donor were obtained by leukapheresis. Broad study findings and their caveats: Compared with non-shared clonotypes, the clonotypes found in all four sorted-subset donors had higher generation probabilities. Because the study included a small number of donors, the genetic and exposure-history diversity represented was limited. Sampling was restricted to blood, and TCR repertoires in tissue are likely to differ from TCR repertoires in blood. Based on pairwise subsampling, the degree of clonotype sharing among donors was expected to be affected by sequencing depth. Rarefaction of sorted-subset datasets indicated incomplete sequencing despite the large sequencing depth. Around 5.4% of naive CD4, 3.5% of naive CD8, around 2.3% of memory CD4, and 0.4% of memory CD8 clonotypes were shared across a few donors. Naive subsets generally had larger estimated clonotype richness than memory subsets.

Using the deep immunoSEQ assay, multiplex PCR amplified TCR CDR3 regions from genomic DNA. Extracted genomic DNA from each cell subset was spread evenly across all wells of several immunoSEQ 96-well plates, with each plate serving as a replicate. Each replicate PCR for sorted subsets received about 0.2 ug genomic DNA, equal to roughly 30,000 T cell genomes. The purified libraries were quantified using a Qubit 3.0 fluorometer, sized with a Bioanalyzer 2100, and then quantified again using the KAPA Library Quantification kit. Each immunoSEQ 96-well plate was sequenced on its own single-read 150-cycle Illumina NextSeq 550 flow cell. Turning to the authors' computational methods: The immunoSEQ output contained only junctional sequences without quality scores, so filtering could not match that applied to full-length reads. To assign V/J genes and CDR3, sequences were annotated against IMGT germline references using PyIR, a Python wrapper for IgBLAST v1.9. Reads were removed for weak V/J assignments (E-value above 1e-6), missing CDR3, stop codons, out-of-frame junctions, or ambiguous translated residues. V3J clonotypes were defined as sequences sharing the same inferred V gene, J gene, and CDR3 amino acid sequence. Percentage overlap between repertoires was computed as shared unique clonotypes divided by the size of the smaller repertoire. RTK rarefaction, the Chao1 estimator, and Recon v2.1 estimates of unobserved clonotypes were used to assess repertoire richness. OLGA was used to compute generation probabilities for all TCRbeta clonotypes that the gDNA method yielded from four donors. TCRdb's version of the immuneACCESS table is confined to in-frame rearrangements and falls short of the full clone set. An unresolved V gene accounts for under half of the shortfall where checked; the remainder is of unknown origin. The DNA gave D and trimming, while V, J and clone size come from that table. Across this sample there are around 550,000 clones, with approximately 95% seen only once. 0.055% to 0.075% of the sample belongs to the ten largest clones.

This TCR was sampled from a woman aged 25-40 years in good health. The sequencing sample was made of naive CD4+ T cells sorted from blood. This sample's cell subset or site label indicates: CD45RA+ positively selected. The sequence is built from TRBV28 and TRBJ1-5, with the D gene not confidently named. The CDR3 has the sequence CASSLVAVVYQPQHF. The nucleotide sequence reads TGTGCCAGCAGTTTGGTCGCAGTAGTGTATCAGCCCCAGCATTTT.